One T cell receptor beta chain is described in this entry. Its matching antigen is unknown. Primers included in the PCR were 60 Vbeta and 13 Jbeta primers. Some clones are missing from TCRdb's copy, which holds only in-frame ones; the method was immunoSEQ multiplex PCR. Here the sample spans roughly 190,000 clones, about 59% being singletons. Germline CDR1 and CDR2: SEHNR and FQNEAQ (reference sequence). The CDR3 is made up of 13 amino acids. V was shortened by 8 bases and J by 2 bases, with 13 bases between the two germline ends. The data derive from a study of cytomegalovirus exposure and HLA in healthy donors. Overall study results and limits: As a later analysis showed, a missense DCLRE1C variant was linked to trimming of TCR beta V- and J-genes. The study assumed roughly uniform donor sequencing depth for presence/absence analyses.

V is TRBV7-9 and J is TRBJ2-7; no reliable D call. The clonotype originates from a man in his forties or fifties in good health and CMV-seronegative. Sequencing input: PBMCs. The CDR3 DNA reads as TGTGCCAGCTTACGCACTGCCACCTACGAGCAGTACTTC. Amino acids: CASLRTATYEQYF.